These T cell receptor beta chains were read from a single sample in a study of monozygotic twins with inflammatory bowel disease. From its re-call of the 5' RACE reads, TCRdb lists each CDR3 protein once, without DNA. Its clone listing holds 160,000 or so distinct CDR3 sequences. Material for sequencing was blood. The receptors here all came from a human donor with ulcerative colitis or Crohn's disease, or a healthy co-twin of an affected twin (not recorded which). The CDR3 runs from the conserved cysteine through the conserved F or W. Each record gives: J gene, V gene, CDR3 protein.

J gene: TRBJ2-5
V gene: TRBV7-2
CDR3 protein: CASSLVRDRGQETQYF

J gene: TRBJ1-6
V gene: TRBV7-9
CDR3 protein: CASSLGDRGYNSPLHF

J gene: TRBJ1-1
V gene: TRBV7-8
CDR3 protein: CASSLVARLGFAFF

J gene: TRBJ2-5
V gene: TRBV25-1
CDR3 protein: CASSEEFGETQYF

J gene: TRBJ2-7
V gene: TRBV6-1
CDR3 protein: CASSRSAYEQYF

J gene: TRBJ2-3
V gene: TRBV9
CDR3 protein: CASSISPQRQPTDTQYF

J gene: TRBJ2-1
V gene: TRBV12-3/TRBV12-4
CDR3 protein: CASSWGWRESRNEQFF

J gene: TRBJ2-3
V gene: TRBV6-1
CDR3 protein: CASSPGSYTDTQYF

J gene: TRBJ2-7
V gene: TRBV15
CDR3 protein: CATSILAGSEQYF

J gene: TRBJ2-2
V gene: TRBV6-5
CDR3 protein: CASIRGRLINTGELFF

J gene: TRBJ2-7
V gene: TRBV27
CDR3 protein: CASSFGDVSSYEQYF

J gene: TRBJ1-2
V gene: TRBV29-1
CDR3 protein: CSVVTGPYGYTF

J gene: TRBJ1-4
V gene: TRBV4-2
CDR3 protein: CASSPLVGQGANEKLFF

J gene: TRBJ2-1
V gene: TRBV28
CDR3 protein: CASSLPTGNEQFF

J gene: TRBJ1-5
V gene: TRBV18
CDR3 protein: CASSPPGSSYNQPQHF

J gene: TRBJ2-3
V gene: TRBV3-1
CDR3 protein: CASSQEGPGTSRSTDTQYF

J gene: TRBJ1-2
V gene: TRBV6-1
CDR3 protein: CASSPDRGDYGYTF